The 29 T cell receptor beta chains presented below share a single source sample, sequenced in a study of regulatory T cells in long-lasting Graves disease. Specified time point: newly diagnosed GD, antithyroid drugs for less than 3 months. From PBMCs, RNA was extracted and then used to make the TCR library. The TCR beta library used iRepertoire HTBI primers with Arm-PCR amplification of CDR3. One entry per CDR3 protein results from TCRdb running MiXCR on the multiplex PCR reads. The data show 500,000 or so distinct CDR3 sequences, about 14% seen once. These same data were also listed under a study on T cells in Graves' hyperthyroidism and ophthalmopathy.

The sequences come from peripheral blood mononuclear cells (PBMCs), collected at new diagnosis, from a patient treated with antithyroid drugs. These receptors all come from a woman aged 50 to 65 with Graves disease.

This clonotype has at least ten counts. The DNA of the CDR3 is TGTGCCAGCAGCTTAGCGTTGACAGCTAACTATGGCTACACCTTC. Its translation is CASSLALTANYGYTF. The rearrangement joins TRBV7-8 to TRBJ1-2, with D perhaps matching TRBD1 (5 bases). This CDR3 region has 15 residues. V was trimmed by 0 bases and J by 0 bases, leaving 8 bases between them. The germline CDR1 and CDR2 sequences are SGHVS and FQNEAQ.

This clonotype was counted between two and nine times. The chain joins TRBV24-1 to TRBJ2-7; D is perhaps TRBD1 (6 bases). Per germline, CDR1 KGHDR and CDR2 SFDVKD. This CDR3 contains 14 residues. Trimming took off 0 bases at V and 9 bases at J, with 14 bases between the two ends. The CDR3 bases are TGTGCCACCAGTGATTTGTTTCAGGGGACGGGGCAGTACTTC. It encodes CATSDLFQGTGQYF.

This clonotype was seen at least ten times. The chain combines TRBV7-3 with TRBJ2-1; TRBD2 agrees at 9 bases. With 2 bases clipped from V and 4 bases from J, the junction kept 6 bases outside the gene matches. Germline-derived CDR1 and CDR2 are SGHTA and FQGTGA. The CDR3 is 16 amino acids. The CDR3 spells CASSLGLTSGYNEQFF. For the CDR3, the DNA is TGTGCCAGCAGCTTAGGGCTGACTAGCGGATACAATGAGCAGTTCTTC.

This clonotype came up a few times. This chain links TRBV25-1 with TRBJ2-5; weak D call: TRBD1 (6 bases). Germline values: CDR1 MGHDK, CDR2 SYGVNS. The CDR3 runs 15 residues. V was trimmed by 4 bases and J by 4 bases, leaving 16 bases between them. CDR3 nucleotide sequence: TGTGCCAGCAGTGCGAACCCCAGGGGATCAGAGACCCAGTACTTC. Its translation is CASSANPRGSETQYF. Full variable domain (rest looked up from reference TRBV25-1 and TRBJ2-5): EADIYQTPRYLVIGTGKKITLECSQTMGHDKMYWYQQDPGMELHLIHYSYGVNSTEKGDLSSESTVSRIRTEHFPLTLESARPSHTSQYLCASSANPRGSETQYFGPGTRLLVL.

V and J are TRBV5-1 and TRBJ2-1, with 7 bases that match TRBD2. CDR3 length equals 15 residues. Losses at the gene ends were 5 bases for V and 7 bases for J; bases not matched to a gene: 12. Germline values: CDR1 SGHRS, CDR2 YFSETQ. This CDR3 is CASRLMSSGKNEQFF. CDR3 coding DNA: TGCGCCAGCAGACTAATGTCCAGCGGGAAAAATGAGCAGTTCTTC.

This clonotype was detected only a few times. This chain connects TRBV7-3 to TRBJ2-3; TRBD1 matches 7 bases. CDR3 length: 17 amino acids. The V gene end was trimmed by 4 bases and the J gene end by 5 bases; junction bases not matched to a gene: 15. The germline gives CDR1 SGHTA, CDR2 FQGTGA. The DNA for the CDR3 is TGTGCCAGCAGCTCCATGAAAGGGGGCACAACAGGAGATACGCAGTATTTT. Its translation: CASSSMKGGTTGDTQYF.

Points on this clonotype: A read error may explain this, as a much larger clone is one base away. The chain employs TRBV9 and TRBJ2-4; 10 bases match TRBD2. The CDR3 covers 15 residues. V was clipped by 3 bases and J by 13 bases; unmatched bases: 13. The V gene's germline CDR1 is SGDLS and CDR2 YYNGEE. The chain's CDR3 is CASSASGRVSDEQYF. The CDR3 DNA sequence: TGTGCCAGCAGCGCCAGCGGGAGGGTCTCCGATGAGCAGTACTTC.

J is TRBJ2-1 and V is TRBV9, with TRBD2 matching 10 bases. This CDR3 spans 14 amino acids. V lost 4 bases and J lost 7; bases outside the gene matches: 5. Germline CDR1 is SGDLS and CDR2 is YYNGEE. For the CDR3, the DNA is TGTGCCAGCAGCCTAGCGGGAGATTTGAATGAGCAGTTCTTC. Translation gives CASSLAGDLNEQFF.

In this sample, this clonotype turned up many times. The rearrangement links TRBV27 to TRBJ2-5; 7 bases fit TRBD1. The CDR3 is 15 amino acids. The trim removed 5 bases at V and 4 bases at J, leaving 10 bases unmatched. Germline lookup yields CDR1 MNHEY and CDR2 SMNVEV (reference sequence). The DNA for the CDR3 is TGTGCCAGCAGTGCCGGCGACAGGGTCGGAGAGACCCAGTACTTC. Translated: CASSAGDRVGETQYF.

This clonotype was detected a few times. The CDR3 protein is CASSSDRGVHQNIQYF. DNA for the CDR3: TGTGCCAGCAGCTCAGACAGGGGGGTCCACCAAAACATTCAGTACTTC. The chain links TRBV13 to TRBJ2-4; 9 bases fit TRBD1. This CDR3 is 16 amino acids long. Per germline, CDR1 PRHDT and CDR2 FYEKMQ (reference sequence). Trimming cost V 4 bases and J 5 bases; bases outside gene matches: 9.

V is TRBV13 and J is TRBJ1-6; TRBD1 is a possible D gene (6 bases). The CDR3 is 14 residues long. The V end was cut by 5 bases, the J end by 7 bases, with 12 bases between. CDR1 and CDR2 (germline): PRHDT, FYEKMQ (reference sequence). CDR3 bases: TGTGCCAGCAGCCACGGGGGCTCAAATTCACCCCTCCACTTT. This encodes CASSHGGSNSPLHF.

In the case of this clonotype: This may come from a read error, since a much larger clone is one base off. The rearrangement links TRBV12-3 or TRBV12-4 to TRBJ2-7; possibly TRBD2 for D (6 bases). The length of the CDR3 is 14 residues. The CDR3 nucleotides read TGTGCCAGCAGTTTAGGGATGGAGGGATACGGGCAGTACTTC. Translating gives CASSLGMEGYGQYF.

This chain connects TRBV13 to TRBJ1-1, with D unresolved. The CDR3 spans 12 residues. Germline V gene sequence: CDR1 PRHDT, CDR2 FYEKMQ (reference sequence). V lost 5 bases, J lost 6 bases, and 10 bases lay in between. CDR3 bases: TGTGCCAGCAGCCCATTGGGTGCTGAAGCTTTCTTT. Its translation is CASSPLGAEAFF. Combining the CDR3 with reference TRBV13 and TRBJ1-1 gives the whole variable domain AAGVIQSPRHLIKEKRETATLKCYPIPRHDTVYWYQQGPGQDPQFLISFYEKMQSDKGSIPDRFSAQQFSDYHSELNMSSLELGDSALYFCASSPLGAEAFFGQGTRLTVV.

The chain carries TRBV5-4 and TRBJ2-7; no firm D call. CDR1 is SGHNT, CDR2 YYREEE, per germline (reference sequence). This CDR3 has 14 amino acids. V lost 0 bases, J lost 1 base, and 8 bases lay in between. The CDR3 loop reads CASSLVAGSYEQYF. Here the CDR3 DNA reads TGTGCCAGCAGCTTGGTGGCAGGATCCTACGAGCAGTACTTC. Supplemented by reference TRBV5-4 and TRBJ2-7, the full variable domain reads ETGVTQSPTHLIKTRGQQVTLRCSSQSGHNTVSWYQQALGQGPQFIFQYYREEENGRGNFPPRFSGLQFPNYSSELNVNALELDDSALYLCASSLVAGSYEQYFGPGTRLTVT.

V and J are TRBV14 and TRBJ2-3, with D perhaps assigned TRBD1 or TRBD2 (5 bases each). The germline gives CDR1 SGHDN, CDR2 FVKESK. Trimming removed 4 bases at V and 1 base at J, with 12 bases between. This CDR3 contains 15 residues. CDR3 in DNA: TGTGCCAGCAGCCTCCAGGGAGTCGGCACAGATACGCAGTATTTT. Amino acid sequence: CASSLQGVGTDTQYF.

This clonotype was observed many times. The rearrangement uses TRBV7-9 and TRBJ2-7, with D possibly being TRBD2 (6 bases). The CDR3 loop spans 13 amino acids. Germline-derived CDR1 and CDR2 are SEHNR and FQNEAQ (reference sequence). V gave up 5 bases and J gave up 6 bases, with 14 bases separating them. The chain's CDR3 is CASSPALAGEQYF. CDR3 nucleotides: TGTGCCAGCAGCCCGGCACTAGCCGGCGAGCAGTACTTC. The entire variable domain, with the rest obtained from reference TRBV7-9 and TRBJ2-7, is as follows: DTGVSQNPRHKITKRGQNVTFRCDPISEHNRLYWYRQTLGQGPEFLTYFQNEAQLEKSRLLSDRFSAERPKGSFSTLEIQRTEQGDSAMYLCASSPALAGEQYFGPGTRLTVT.

At least ten counts were recorded for this clonotype. The rearrangement uses TRBV28 and TRBJ1-4; no reliable D call. Germline values: CDR1 MDHEN, CDR2 SYDVKM. CDR3 size: 14 residues. V shed 4 bases and J shed 0 bases, with 6 bases lying between them. CDR3 protein: CASSWTATNEKLFF. In DNA form, the CDR3 reads TGTGCCAGCAGTTGGACCGCAACTAATGAAAAACTGTTTTTT.

Regarding this clonotype: This may stem from a read error, because a much larger clone lies one nucleotide away. The rearrangement uses TRBV6-6 and TRBJ1-1, with 7 bases matching TRBD1. The CDR3 spans 14 residues. Looked up from germline, CDR1 is MNHNY and CDR2 is SVGAGI (reference sequence). CDR3: CASSYSTGNTEALF. CDR3 in DNA: TGTGCCAGCAGTTACTCGACAGGGAACACTGAAGCTCTCTTT.

The chain uses TRBV30 and TRBJ2-1, with 10 nucleotides matching TRBD2. The trim removed 1 base at V and 2 bases at J, leaving 8 bases unmatched. This CDR3 contains 17 residues. Germline V gene data show CDR1 as GTSNPN and CDR2 as SVGIG (reference sequence). The CDR3 nucleotides are TGTGCCTGGAGTGGACTAGCGGGCGGAATTCCCTACAATGAGCAGTTCTTC. Its protein is CAWSGLAGGIPYNEQFF.

The chain is built from TRBV5-1 and TRBJ1-6; D call uncertain. V lost 4 bases to trimming and J lost 10 bases, with 15 bases between them. The germline V gene has CDR1 SGHRS and CDR2 YFSETQ. This CDR3 has 14 amino acids. CDR3 coding DNA: TGCGCCAGCAGCCGCTCCTCTCCACAGTCACCCCTCCACTTT. It codes for CASSRSSPQSPLHF. The full variable domain, rest sourced from reference TRBV5-1 and TRBJ1-6, is KAGVTQTPRYLIKTRGQQVTLSCSPISGHRSVSWYQQTPGQGLQFLFEYFSETQRNKGNFPGRFSGRQFSNSRSEMNVSTLELGDSALYLCASSRSSPQSPLHFGNGTRLTVT.

This clonotype was picked up many times. The chain is built from TRBV28 and TRBJ2-7, with a possible D match to TRBD1 (5 bases). V dropped 5 bases and J dropped 0 bases, with 14 bases sitting between them. There are 15 residues in the CDR3. Germline V lookup: CDR1 MDHEN, CDR2 SYDVKM. CDR3 region: CASSLDQGSSYEQYF. The DNA of the CDR3 is TGTGCCAGCAGTCTCGATCAGGGATCCTCCTACGAGCAGTACTTC. The variable domain in full, completed from reference TRBV28 and TRBJ2-7, reads DVKVTQSSRYLVKRTGEKVFLECVQDMDHENMFWYRQDPGLGLRLIYFSYDVKMKEKGDIPEGYSVSREKKERFSLILESASTNQTSMYLCASSLDQGSSYEQYFGPGTRLTVT.

In its sample, this clonotype was seen a few times. The chain uses TRBV7-2 and TRBJ2-7, with D uncertain. CDR1 and CDR2 from the germline V gene are SGHTA and FQGNSA. CDR3 size: 16 residues. Trimming left V 5 bases short and J 0 bases short, with 17 bases between. In nucleotides, the CDR3 is TGTGCCAGCAGCCCCGCGGAAAGCGTAAGCTCCTACGAGCAGTACTTC. Amino acids: CASSPAESVSSYEQYF.

This clonotype was recorded many times. CDR3 bases: TGCAGCGTTGTTGGGACTAGCCGCAATGAGCAGTTCTTC. As protein: CSVVGTSRNEQFF. This chain links TRBV29-1 with TRBJ2-1; 9 nucleotides match TRBD2. Germline-derived CDR1 and CDR2 are SQVTM and ANQGSEA. The ends lost 4 bases at V and 6 bases at J; junction bases unmatched: 4. CDR3 size: 13 residues.

This clonotype was seen many times. The gene calls are TRBV20-1 and TRBJ1-1, with unresolved D. V dropped 1 base and J dropped 5 bases, with 20 bases sitting between them. The CDR3 has 16 residues. Germline V CDR1 and CDR2: DFQATT, SNEGSKA (reference sequence). CDR3 sequence: CSARGAGDRPRTEAFF. The CDR3 DNA is TGCAGTGCTAGAGGTGCAGGAGACCGCCCGCGGACTGAAGCTTTCTTT.

This clonotype has a count of ten or more. The germline gene is not matched at one end of the junction; a read error may be the cause. V usage is TRBV30 and J usage is TRBJ2-7, with a tentative D call TRBD2 (7 bases). Germline values: CDR1 GTSNPN, CDR2 SVGIG (reference sequence). This CDR3 is built from 14 residues. CDR3 sequence reads: CTWSVPGGPYEQYF. CDR3 coding DNA: TGTACCTGGAGTGTACCGGGGGGCCCGTACGAGCAGTACTTC. Complete variable domain (other parts from reference TRBV30 and TRBJ2-7): SQTIHQWPATLVQPVGSPLSLECTVEGTSNPNLYWYRQAAGRGLQLLFYSVGIGQISSEVPQNLSASRPQDRQFILSSKKLLLSDSGFYLCTWSVPGGPYEQYFGPGTRLTVT.

The CDR3 protein is CASSQVAGRNSEQYF. CDR3 nucleotide sequence: TGCGCCAGCAGCCAAGTGGCAGGGAGGAATAGCGAGCAGTACTTC. The chain combines TRBV4-1 with TRBJ2-7; possible D gene TRBD2, 6 bases. The CDR3 length is 15 residues. Trimming pared 1 base from V and 6 bases from J, leaving 16 bases between. CDR1 and CDR2 (germline): MGHRA, YSYEKL.

This clonotype was detected a few times. A read error may be the cause here, since a much bigger clone is one base away. The chain uses TRBV30 and TRBJ2-1; D is unresolved. Germline CDR1 and CDR2: GTSNPN and SVGIG (reference sequence). CDR3 size: 15 residues. CDR3 nucleotides: TGTGCCTGGAGTGTACTAAGGAGCTCCCACAATGAGCAGTTCTTC. Its protein is CAWSVLRSSHNEQFF.

To note about this clonotype: Because the CDR3 is missing its conserved closing phenylalanine or tryptophan, this is likely a read error. The V call is TRBV9, the J call TRBJ2-3; 8 bases agree with TRBD2. The CDR3 is made up of 16 amino acids. Germline values: CDR1 SGDLS, CDR2 YYNGEE. Trimming cost V 4 bases and J 4 bases; bases outside gene matches: 11. The CDR3 nucleotides read TGTGCCAGCAGCACCAGAGCGGGAGATAGGGCAGATACGCAGTATCTT. As protein: CASSTRAGDRADTQYL.

This clonotype was seen many times. CDR3 sequence: CASSSGQPEAFF. The CDR3 bases are TGCGCCAGCAGCTCCGGACAGCCTGAAGCTTTCTTT. V and J are TRBV5-1 and TRBJ1-1; TRBD1 is a possible D gene (6 bases). CDR1 and CDR2 from the germline V gene are SGHRS and YFSETQ. V gave up 3 bases and J gave up 6 bases, with 9 bases separating them. This CDR3 comprises 12 residues.